A single sample gave rise to the 7 T cell receptor beta chains below, sequenced in a study of T cell clones after liver transplantation. Clones were sequenced by immunoSEQ multiplex PCR, and TCRdb holds only the in-frame ones, with some missing. The sample includes tens of thousands of clones, about 91% of them seen just once. Sequenced material: CD4+ T cells from blood, taken less than 28 months after liver transplant. The receptors here all came from a human patient who received a liver transplant. Some T cells may have originated in the graft donor.

A single count supports this clone. V usage is TRBV27 and J usage is TRBJ1-1; D remains unclear. Germline values: CDR1 MNHEY, CDR2 SMNVEV (reference sequence). Between the trimmed V and J ends, which lost 5 bases and 2 bases, there was a span of 9 bases. The CDR3 sequence is 13 residues long. The CDR3 is CASSLTFNTEAFF. CDR3 in DNA: TGTGCCAGCAGTCTTACATTTAACACTGAAGCTTTCTTT.

The J gene is TRBJ1-5, the V gene TRBV5-4; the match to TRBD1 covers 7 bases. Germline assignment: CDR1 SGHNT and CDR2 YYREEE (reference sequence). This CDR3 is 15 amino acids long. Unmatched junction bases numbered 5, after V lost 4 bases and J lost 1 base. The CDR3 bases are TGTGCCAGCAGCGATGGCAGGGGGAGCAATCAGCCCCAGCATTTT. It encodes CASSDGRGSNQPQHF.

In this sample, this clone turned up once. For the CDR3, the DNA is TGTGCCAGCAGCTTGTGGCGGGAGACCCAGTACTTC. This sequence encodes CASSLWRETQYF. This sequence joins TRBV5-6 and TRBJ2-5; D not certain. The CDR3 spans 12 residues. CDR1 is SGHDT and CDR2 is YYEEEE in the germline V gene. The germline V and J ends were trimmed by 1 base and 5 bases, with 6 bases remaining between them. The full variable domain, its missing parts supplied by reference TRBV5-6 and TRBJ2-5, is DAGVTQSPTHLIKTRGQQVTLRCSPKSGHDTVSWYQQALGQGPQFIFQYYEEEERQRGNFPDRFSGHQFPNYSSELNVNALLLGDSALYLCASSLWRETQYFGPGTRLLVL.

Here the CDR3 DNA reads TGTGCCAGCAGCCGGGACAGACGGTACGAGCAGTACTTC. Translation: CASSRDRRYEQYF. V usage is TRBV27 and J usage is TRBJ2-7, with 7 bases aligning to TRBD1. CDR3 size: 13 residues. Germline V CDR1 and CDR2: MNHEY, SMNVEV (reference sequence). With V trimmed by 6 bases and J by 4 bases, 6 bases remained unmatched.

This chain joins TRBV2 and TRBJ2-2; 10 bases match TRBD1. Trimming took 7 bases from V and 4 from J; bases not matched to a gene: 9. The CDR3 extends over 16 amino acids. CDR1 SNHLY and CDR2 FYNNEI come from the germline V gene. CDR3 region: CASKDRDRGITGELFF. In DNA form, the CDR3 reads TGTGCCAGCAAAGATAGGGACAGGGGTATCACCGGGGAGCTGTTTTTT.

The chain employs TRBV28 and TRBJ2-3, with 8 bases lining up with TRBD1. CDR3 length: 15 residues. Germline V gives CDR1 MDHEN, CDR2 SYDVKM. J gave up 1 base and V 1 base, and 1 base lay outside the gene matches. CDR3 sequence (DNA): TGTGCCAGCAGTTTATCAGGGGGCGGCACAGATACGCAGTATTTT. This translates into CASSLSGGGTDTQYF.

The J gene is TRBJ2-3, the V gene TRBV6-1, with 7 bases identical to TRBD1. With V trimmed by 5 bases and J by 3 bases, 5 bases remained unmatched. The germline CDR1 and CDR2 sequences are MNHNS and SASEGT. The CDR3 has 14 amino acids. CDR3: CASSLRQGTDTQYF. In nucleotides, the CDR3 is TGTGCCAGCAGTCTAAGACAGGGAACAGATACGCAGTATTTT.